Presented here are 24 T cell receptor beta chains from one specimen sequenced in a study of blood T cell repertoires in COVID-19. Method: immunoSEQ multiplex PCR; TCRdb's copy keeps in-frame clones and lacks some. The table shows a few hundred thousand clones, with roughly nine tenths occurring only once. The sequenced sample consisted of peripheral blood. The receptors were sampled from a woman between 45 and 60 years old with acute or convalescent COVID-19.

J is TRBJ2-5 and V is TRBV6-5; tentatively, D is TRBD2 (6 bases). Germline loops: CDR1 MNHEY, CDR2 SVGAGI. The CDR3 contains 12 residues. V lost 7 bases, J lost 5 bases, and 11 bases lay in between. The chain's CDR3 is CASMGGRETQYF. The CDR3 nucleotides read TGTGCCAGCATGGGGGGTAGGGAGACCCAGTACTTC.

V is TRBV2 and J is TRBJ1-4; D unclear. The CDR3 loop spans 14 amino acids. Trimming left V 8 bases short and J 5 bases short, with 15 bases between. CDR1 and CDR2 (germline): SNHLY, FYNNEI. CDR3 bases: TGTGCCAGCGGAAACACGGGATTGAATGAAAAACTGTTTTTT. Translated, it gives CASGNTGLNEKLFF.

The chain carries TRBV7-2 and TRBJ1-1; no reliable D call. The germline V gene has CDR1 SGHTA and CDR2 FQGNSA. CDR3 length: 14 residues. V was pared by 2 bases and J by 3 bases, with 10 bases between. The CDR3 nucleotides read TGTGCCAGCAGCTTAAGCGCGGGAGACACTGAAGCTTTCTTT. Translation gives CASSLSAGDTEAFF. The entire variable domain, with the rest obtained from reference TRBV7-2 and TRBJ1-1, is as follows: GAGVSQSPSNKVTEKGKDVELRCDPISGHTALYWYRQSLGQGLEFLIYFQGNSAPDKSGLPSDRFSAERTGGSVSTLTIQRTQQEDSAVYLCASSLSAGDTEAFFGQGTRLTVV.

CDR3 DNA: TGTGCCAGCTCAACGACACAGGGGCCCCCTGGGGCCAACGTCCTGACTTTC. Protein sequence: CASSTTQGPPGANVLTF. This chain links TRBV18 with TRBJ2-6; 7 bases match TRBD1. Per germline, CDR1 KGHSH and CDR2 LQKENI. Trimming cost V 5 bases and J 2 bases; bases outside gene matches: 9. The CDR3 length is 17 residues.

The rearrangement joins TRBV7-3 to TRBJ2-3, with TRBD2 identical over 7 bases. V trimming: 3 bases; J trimming: 3 bases; junction bases outside the gene matches: 3. Germline-derived CDR1 and CDR2 are SGHTA and FQGTGA. The CDR3 is 14 residues long. This CDR3 reads CASSFGGRTDTQYF. CDR3 sequence (DNA): TGTGCCAGCAGCTTCGGGGGGAGGACAGATACGCAGTATTTT.

The gene calls are TRBV7-2 and TRBJ1-2, with 8 bases fitting TRBD1. CDR1 and CDR2 from the germline V gene are SGHTA and FQGNSA. Trimming cost V 3 bases and J 6 bases; bases outside gene matches: 6. This CDR3 has 14 amino acids. CDR3 sequence reads: CASSFGRGQNGYTF. In DNA form, the CDR3 reads TGTGCCAGCAGCTTCGGCAGGGGGCAGAATGGCTACACCTTC.

The V call is TRBV3-1 (or the pseudogene TRBV3-2), the J call TRBJ1-6; D unclear. The CDR3 is made up of 14 amino acids. Trimming took 1 base from V and 7 from J, leaving 8 bases between them. The V gene's germline CDR1 is LGHDT and CDR2 YNNKEL (reference sequence). CDR3 sequence reads: CASSQAARNSPLHF. The CDR3 DNA sequence: TGTGCCAGCAGCCAAGCCGCGAGAAATTCACCCCTCCACTTT.

The chain employs TRBV5-4 and TRBJ2-1; possible D gene TRBD2, 6 bases. CDR1 is SGHNT and CDR2 is YYREEE in the germline V gene (reference sequence). The CDR3 has 16 amino acids. Trimming took off 1 base at V and 0 bases at J, with 11 bases between the two ends. In nucleotides, the CDR3 is TGTGCCAGCAGCTTGAGTAGCGGCCACTCCTACAATGAGCAGTTCTTC. Translating gives CASSLSSGHSYNEQFF.

The genes are TRBV6-5 and TRBJ1-2; D may be TRBD1 (6 bases). The V end lost 6 bases, the J end lost 8 bases, and 13 bases lay between the germline ends. The CDR3 is made up of 12 amino acids. Germline V gene lookup returns CDR1 MNHEY and CDR2 SVGAGI. The CDR3 loop is CASRGTSGGYTF. The CDR3 DNA sequence: TGTGCCAGCAGGGGGACATCCGGAGGCTACACCTTC.

The V gene is TRBV28, the J gene TRBJ2-7; D remains ambiguous. V gave up 6 bases and J gave up 5 bases, with 17 bases separating them. The germline CDR1 and CDR2 sequences are MDHEN and SYDVKM. CDR3 length equals 14 residues. The CDR3 is CASRTERKIHEQYF. The DNA for the CDR3 is TGTGCCAGCAGGACCGAGCGCAAGATCCACGAGCAGTACTTC. Full variable domain (outside the CDR3, taken from reference TRBV28 and TRBJ2-7): DVKVTQSSRYLVKRTGEKVFLECVQDMDHENMFWYRQDPGLGLRLIYFSYDVKMKEKGDIPEGYSVSREKKERFSLILESASTNQTSMYLCASRTERKIHEQYFGPGTRLTVT.

A remark on this clone: At the DNA level, this CDR3 is encoded by other sequences in the same sample as well. The V call is TRBV2, the J call TRBJ2-5, with D maybe TRBD1 (5 bases). The germline gives CDR1 SNHLY, CDR2 FYNNEI. Trimming removed 4 bases from V and 5 bases from J, with 8 bases in between. The CDR3 length is 12 residues. In nucleotides, the CDR3 is TGTGCCAGCAGTGGGTCAGGGGAGACCCAGTACTTC. Translated, it gives CASSGSGETQYF.

Comments on this clone: Sequence at one end of the junction differs from germline and may be a read error. V gene TRBV10-2 combines with J gene TRBJ2-7; D might be TRBD2 (6 bases). Germline lookup yields CDR1 WSHSY and CDR2 SAAADI. The CDR3 is 15 amino acids. The CDR3 DNA follows: TGCGCCAGCAGTGAGTCATGGGGGGTCTCCGACGAGCAGTACTTC. It specifies CASSESWGVSDEQYF.

The genes are TRBV5-1 and TRBJ1-5; D might be TRBD1 (6 bases). Germline V CDR1 and CDR2: SGHRS, YFSETQ. V lost 0 bases and J 4 bases, leaving 8 bases between the germline ends. The CDR3 spans 14 residues. CDR3 DNA: TGCGCCAGCAGCTTGGGGACAGAAAATCAGCCCCAGCATTTT. Its translation is CASSLGTENQPQHF.

This chain connects TRBV4-3 to TRBJ1-2; no firm D call. Germline lookup yields CDR1 LGHNA and CDR2 YSLEER. This CDR3 has 16 amino acids. The germline V and J ends were trimmed by 0 bases and 5 bases, with 16 bases remaining between them. CDR3 protein: CASSQDSGASGYGYTF. CDR3 nucleotide sequence: TGCGCCAGCAGCCAAGATTCAGGCGCCTCGGGGTATGGCTACACCTTC.

The gene calls are TRBV7-9 and TRBJ2-5; perhaps TRBD1 as D (6 bases). Germline CDR1 is SEHNR and CDR2 is FQNEAQ (reference sequence). This CDR3 region has 13 residues. Trimming left V 7 bases short and J 5 bases short, with 14 bases between. The CDR3 here is CASTEQGWETQYF. The CDR3 nucleotides are TGTGCCAGCACCGAACAGGGATGGGAGACCCAGTACTTC. Variable domain in full (rest from reference TRBV7-9 and TRBJ2-5): DTGVSQNPRHKITKRGQNVTFRCDPISEHNRLYWYRQTLGQGPEFLTYFQNEAQLEKSRLLSDRFSAERPKGSFSTLEIQRTEQGDSAMYLCASTEQGWETQYFGPGTRLLVL.

The J gene is TRBJ1-1, the V gene TRBV5-1; TRBD1 matches 7 bases. The V segment lost 2 bases and the J segment 3 bases; nucleotides outside the gene matches: 7. Germline-derived CDR1 and CDR2 are SGHRS and YFSETQ. The CDR3 extends over 15 amino acids. The CDR3 is CASSLQGFRDTEAFF. The CDR3 DNA reads TGCGCCAGCAGCTTACAGGGGTTTCGGGACACTGAAGCTTTCTTT.

This rearrangement joins TRBV19 to TRBJ2-3; tentatively, D is TRBD2 (6 bases). From germline, CDR1 is LNHDA and CDR2 SQIVND (reference sequence). There are 15 residues in the CDR3. Trimming removed 6 bases from V and 1 base from J, with 14 bases in between. The chain's CDR3 is CASSFGGLRTDTQYF. CDR3 DNA sequence: TGTGCCAGTAGCTTTGGGGGACTCCGCACAGATACGCAGTATTTT. Based on the CDR3 plus reference TRBV19 and TRBJ2-3, the full variable domain is DGGITQSPKYLFRKEGQNVTLSCEQNLNHDAMYWYRQDPGQGLRLIYYSQIVNDFQKGDIAEGYSVSREKKESFPLTVTSAQKNPTAFYLCASSFGGLRTDTQYFGPGTRLTVL.

The J gene is TRBJ2-5, the V gene TRBV6-4, with 12 bases identical to TRBD2. Germline trimming cut 3 bases from V and 1 base from J; bases unmatched to any gene: 12. Germline V lookup: CDR1 MRHNA, CDR2 SNTAGT. The CDR3 sequence is 19 residues long. CDR3 coding DNA: TGTGCCAGCAGTGAAGATCCGGTTACTAGCGGGAGGTCCCAAGAGACCCAGTACTTC. It yields the protein CASSEDPVTSGRSQETQYF.

V is TRBV24-1 and J is TRBJ2-3; 10 bases align to TRBD1. This CDR3 region has 18 residues. The V and J ends lost 6 bases and 5 bases, in that order; junction bases with no gene match: 16. Germline values: CDR1 KGHDR, CDR2 SFDVKD. CDR3 amino acids: CATSPRPRQGASVDTQYF. Written as DNA, the CDR3 is TGTGCCACCAGTCCGCGACCCAGACAGGGGGCCTCTGTAGATACGCAGTATTTT.

CDR3 nucleotides: TGTGCCAGCAGCCAAGAAGGAGGTAACACTGAAGCTTTCTTT. Its translation is CASSQEGGNTEAFF. The genes are TRBV3-1 (or the pseudogene TRBV3-2) and TRBJ1-1; D gene unclear. Per the germline V gene, CDR1 is LGHDT and CDR2 is YNNKEL (reference sequence). Trimming took off 0 bases at V and 2 bases at J, with 7 bases between the two ends. The CDR3 extends over 14 amino acids.

The chain employs TRBV10-3 and TRBJ2-7; 7 bases are a match to TRBD1. V lost 5 bases and J lost 6; bases outside the gene matches: 10. This CDR3 contains 14 residues. Germline CDR1 and CDR2: ENHRY and SYGVKD. The CDR3 sequence is CAISPLGQDVEQYF. Here the CDR3 DNA reads TGTGCCATCAGTCCTCTAGGACAGGATGTCGAGCAGTACTTC.

The V gene is TRBV29-1, the J gene TRBJ1-5, with TRBD1 matching 9 bases. The germline gives CDR1 SQVTM, CDR2 ANQGSEA. Germline trimming cut 7 bases from V and 5 bases from J; bases unmatched to any gene: 6. The CDR3 runs 13 residues. In DNA, the CDR3 is TGCAGCGCACGGACAGGGGTGGATCAGCCCCAGCATTTT. Its protein product is CSARTGVDQPQHF.

This chain joins TRBV5-1 and TRBJ2-3; 10 bases are shared with TRBD2. V shed 5 bases and J 5 bases; nucleotides not matched to a gene: 5. CDR1 and CDR2 (germline): SGHRS, YFSETQ. The CDR3 is 14 amino acids. DNA of the CDR3: TGCGCCAGCAGTCAAGCGGGGGGGCGAGATACGCAGTATTTT. Amino acids: CASSQAGGRDTQYF. Full variable domain (remainder filled in from reference TRBV5-1 and TRBJ2-3): KAGVTQTPRYLIKTRGQQVTLSCSPISGHRSVSWYQQTPGQGLQFLFEYFSETQRNKGNFPGRFSGRQFSNSRSEMNVSTLELGDSALYLCASSQAGGRDTQYFGPGTRLTVL.

The table lists this clone with a count of one. The rearrangement uses TRBV5-4 and TRBJ2-5; 9 nucleotides match TRBD1. The CDR3 runs 15 residues. The germline gives CDR1 SGHNT, CDR2 YYREEE (reference sequence). V was clipped by 5 bases and J by 4 bases; unmatched bases: 9. The CDR3 nucleotides are TGTGCCAGCAGTCCACCCGGGACAGGGAGAGAGACCCAGTACTTC. It specifies CASSPPGTGRETQYF.